The 19 T cell receptor beta chains below all came from one sample that was sequenced in a study of T-cell reconstitution after alpha-beta-depleted transplantation in children. Unique molecular identifiers featured in how the TCRbeta library was prepared. TCRdb fed the PCR reads into MiXCR, producing one record per CDR3 protein. Found here are around 440,000 distinct CDR3 sequences, about 10% of them singletons; the top ten hold approximately 2%. Sequences were derived from PBMCs, sampled before TCRalphabeta/CD19-depleted stem cell transplant. All receptors come from a child aged 2 to 15 with inherited bone marrow failure, due to receive a stem cell transplant.

This clonotype was detected many times. The chain carries TRBV28 and TRBJ2-1; the match to TRBD2 covers 9 bases. The germline V gene has CDR1 MDHEN and CDR2 SYDVKM. Losses at the gene ends were 2 bases for V and 1 base for J; bases not matched to a gene: 6. There are 17 residues in the CDR3. The CDR3 nucleotides read TGTGCCAGCAGTTTAGGCGGTAGCGGGAGATCCTACAATGAGCAGTTCTTC. This codes for CASSLGGSGRSYNEQFF.

This clonotype came up many times. The chain links TRBV5-1 to TRBJ2-2; 7 bases agree with TRBD1. This CDR3 has 15 amino acids. Germline loops: CDR1 SGHRS, CDR2 YFSETQ. J gave up 7 bases and V 6 bases, and 12 bases lay outside the gene matches. CDR3 amino acids: CASTPTGAEGGELFF. In nucleotides, the CDR3 is TGCGCCAGCACACCTACAGGGGCCGAGGGCGGGGAGCTGTTTTTT.

This clonotype occurred many times. This rearrangement joins TRBV28 to TRBJ1-5; 8 bases line up with TRBD1. The CDR3 is 15 residues long. The germline V gene encodes CDR1 MDHEN and CDR2 SYDVKM. J lost 6 bases, V lost 8 bases, and 12 bases had no gene match. The CDR3: CASAGRTGPTQPQHF. In DNA form, the CDR3 reads TGTGCCAGCGCGGGGAGGACAGGGCCAACTCAGCCCCAGCATTTT.

In its sample, this clonotype was seen many times. The junction does not match germline at one end; this may be a read error. The CDR3 loop reads CSAPGLLLTSCEQYF. CDR3 DNA sequence: TGCAGTGCGCCGGGACTGCTGTTAACCTCCTGCGAGCAGTACTTC. The chain joins TRBV20-1 to TRBJ2-7; D is perhaps TRBD2 (6 bases). This CDR3 has 15 residues. Germline assignment: CDR1 DFQATT and CDR2 SNEGSKA (reference sequence).

This clonotype appeared many times. The chain combines TRBV24-1 with TRBJ2-2, with D uncertain. The germline V and J ends were trimmed by 9 bases and 1 base, with 8 bases remaining between them. The CDR3 covers 13 residues. The germline V gene has CDR1 KGHDR and CDR2 SFDVKD. CDR3 sequence reads: CATHSGNTGELFF. DNA of the CDR3: TGTGCCACCCATTCGGGGAACACCGGGGAGCTGTTTTTT.

This clonotype came up many times. The chain carries TRBV29-1 and TRBJ1-1, with D possibly being TRBD1 (5 bases). This CDR3 contains 12 residues. Germline loops: CDR1 SQVTM, CDR2 ANQGSEA. V lost 3 bases to trimming and J lost 4 bases, with 9 bases between them. The CDR3 protein is CSVDRVGTEAFF. The CDR3 nucleotides are TGCAGCGTTGACAGGGTGGGCACTGAAGCTTTCTTT.

This chain's CDR3 is CASSLEGLGADTQYF. CDR3 nucleotide sequence: TGTGCCAGCAGCTTAGAGGGACTCGGAGCAGATACGCAGTATTTT. V is TRBV11-2 and J is TRBJ2-3; D is perhaps TRBD2 (6 bases). Germline values: CDR1 SGHAT, CDR2 FQNNGV. This CDR3 has 15 residues. Trimming removed 0 bases from V and 4 bases from J, with 11 bases in between.

This clonotype showed up many times. J is TRBJ1-6 and V is TRBV6-1; D gene ambiguous. The V end lost 6 bases, the J end lost 6 bases, and 15 bases lay between the germline ends. CDR3 size: 15 residues. Germline V gives CDR1 MNHNS, CDR2 SASEGT. The CDR3 bases are TGTGCCAGCAGAACTCTTTTGGGTCCTAATTCACCCCTCCACTTT. It translates to CASRTLLGPNSPLHF.

V and J are TRBV30 and TRBJ2-2, with D hard to call. CDR1 and CDR2 from the germline V gene are GTSNPN and SVGIG (reference sequence). There are 13 residues in the CDR3. Trimming shortened V by 3 bases and J by 2 bases, and 7 bases separated the two germline ends. The CDR3 spells CAWSAVNTGELFF. CDR3 coding DNA: TGTGCCTGGAGCGCGGTCAACACCGGGGAGCTGTTTTTT.

This clonotype was found many times. This rearrangement joins TRBV20-1 to TRBJ2-3; perhaps D is TRBD1 or TRBD2 (5 bases each). This CDR3 has 14 amino acids. Germline values: CDR1 DFQATT, CDR2 SNEGSKA (reference sequence). V dropped 1 base and J dropped 7 bases, with 15 bases sitting between them. The CDR3 region is CSARGGRSLYTQYF. CDR3 nucleotide sequence: TGCAGTGCTAGAGGGGGACGGTCGTTGTATACGCAGTATTTT.

In this sample, this clonotype turned up many times. The rearrangement joins TRBV29-1 to TRBJ1-2, with D possibly TRBD1 on 6 matching bases. Per the germline V gene, CDR1 is SQVTM and CDR2 is ANQGSEA. Trimming took 3 bases from V and 8 from J, leaving 13 bases between them. CDR3 length: 12 residues. The CDR3 region has the DNA TGCAGCGTTGACTTGGGGGGCGTAGGCTACACCTTC. It is translated as CSVDLGGVGYTF. Filled out from reference TRBV29-1 and TRBJ1-2, the complete variable domain reads SAVISQKPSRDICQRGTSLTIQCQVDSQVTMMFWYRQQPGQSLTLIATANQGSEATYESGFVIDKFPISRPNLTFSTLTVSNMSPEDSSIYLCSVDLGGVGYTFGSGTRLTVV.

This clonotype showed up just a few times. The CDR3 spells CSAPISPTDTQYF. The CDR3 nucleotides are TGCAGTGCCCCAATCTCCCCCACAGATACGCAGTATTTT. The J gene is TRBJ2-3, the V gene TRBV20-1, with D unresolved. Trimming cost V 6 bases and J 2 bases, with 12 bases left between them. The CDR3 length is 13 residues. Germline loops: CDR1 DFQATT, CDR2 SNEGSKA (reference sequence).

This clonotype came up many times. CDR3 DNA sequence: TGTGCCAGCAGCCAGAGCAGGGTAACTGAAAAACTGTTTTTT. Protein product: CASSQSRVTEKLFF. This rearrangement joins TRBV6-1 to TRBJ1-4; D is perhaps TRBD1 (5 bases). V was clipped by 6 bases and J by 7 bases, with 15 bases between them. The germline gives CDR1 MNHNS, CDR2 SASEGT. The CDR3 contains 14 residues.

This clonotype occurred many times. The V and J genes are TRBV10-3 and TRBJ1-1; TRBD1 matches at 9 bases. From germline, CDR1 is ENHRY and CDR2 SYGVKD. With V trimmed by 6 bases and J by 3 bases, 5 bases remained unmatched. The CDR3 runs to 14 residues. The CDR3 reads CAISSGTGYTEAFF. As DNA, the CDR3 is TGTGCCATCAGCTCCGGGACAGGGTACACTGAAGCTTTCTTT.

This clonotype was observed many times. This chain links TRBV6-5 with TRBJ2-3, with 7 bases that match TRBD2. The CDR3 is 15 residues long. The ends lost 4 bases at V and 2 bases at J; junction bases unmatched: 6. Germline loops: CDR1 MNHEY, CDR2 SVGAGI. CDR3 nucleotide sequence: TGTGCCAGCAGTTCCCTCGCGGGAGTCACAGATACGCAGTATTTT. Protein product: CASSSLAGVTDTQYF.

This clonotype was observed a handful of times. The chain employs TRBV12-3 or TRBV12-4 and TRBJ2-2, with D perhaps TRBD2 (6 bases). Trimming took off 3 bases at V and 0 bases at J, with 11 bases between the two ends. The CDR3 runs 16 residues. In DNA form, the CDR3 reads TGTGCCAGCAGTTTGGCTAGCGTTCCGAACACCGGGGAGCTGTTTTTT. Its protein is CASSLASVPNTGELFF.

In this sample, this clonotype turned up many times. The chain couples TRBV29-1 to TRBJ2-3; D assignment may be TRBD1 or TRBD2 (5 bases each). Germline CDR1 SQVTM, CDR2 ANQGSEA. V lost 7 bases and J lost 1, with 15 bases in between. CDR3 length: 14 residues. CDR3 sequence (DNA): TGCAGCGCTCGTCCCCGGGGCCGCACAGATACGCAGTATTTT. Protein product: CSARPRGRTDTQYF.

The rearrangement links TRBV5-6 to TRBJ2-1, with TRBD1 identical over 8 bases. With V trimmed by 1 base and J by 3 bases, 18 bases remained unmatched. CDR1 is SGHDT, CDR2 YYEEEE, per germline. This CDR3 spans 20 amino acids. CDR3 in amino acids: CASSLMDRALRNYNYNEQFF. For the CDR3, the DNA is TGTGCCAGCAGCTTGATGGACAGGGCCCTTCGAAACTACAACTACAATGAGCAGTTCTTC.

In this sample, this clonotype turned up many times. The chain carries TRBV7-9 and TRBJ2-1; 7 bases agree with TRBD2. V trimming: 3 bases; J trimming: 10 bases; junction bases outside the gene matches: 6. The CDR3 extends over 13 amino acids. CDR1 is SEHNR, CDR2 FQNEAQ, per germline (reference sequence). Here the CDR3 DNA reads TGTGCCAGCAGCTTTAATGAGGGAGGGGAGCAGTTCTTC. Its translation: CASSFNEGGEQFF.